This T cell receptor beta chain derives from a study of T-cell memory formation after mild COVID-19. General observations from the study: Contracting clones, day 15 to 85, had balanced CD4/CD8, and later expanders favored CD4+. Day 37-peaking second-wave clones had unconfirmed SARS-CoV-2 specificity.

The table lists this clonotype with a few counts. What it binds is unknown. The germline V and J ends were trimmed by 1 base and 3 bases, with 13 bases remaining between them. The CDR3 is 15 residues long. Germline V CDR1 and CDR2: SGHRS, YFSETQ. Constant-segment primers served in 5'RACE that generated TCR alpha and TCR beta cDNA libraries bearing sample barcodes and UMIs. Each CDR3 protein is one row after TCRdb ran MiXCR on the 5' RACE reads. The sample shows around 120,000 distinct CDR3 sequences, approximately 15% of them seen only once. This chain joins TRBV5-1 and TRBJ1-1; D may be TRBD1 (6 bases). Sequencing used PBMCs or a T cell subset sorted from them (not recorded which). The receptor comes from an adult woman who had mild COVID-19 (a few samples of this study predate the infection). Cell type and time point are not known. CDR3 in amino acids: CASSLTGFAHTEAFF. CDR3 DNA sequence: TGCGCCAGCAGCTTGACAGGGTTTGCCCACACTGAAGCTTTCTTT. The variable domain in full, with the rest retrieved from reference TRBV5-1 and TRBJ1-1, is KAGVTQTPRYLIKTRGQQVTLSCSPISGHRSVSWYQQTPGQGLQFLFEYFSETQRNKGNFPGRFSGRQFSNSRSEMNVSTLELGDSALYLCASSLTGFAHTEAFFGQGTRLTVV.